This T cell receptor (beta chain) was retrieved from a study of cytomegalovirus exposure and HLA in healthy donors. The CDR3 contains 14 residues when both ends are counted. Germline CDR1 reads KGHSH; CDR2 reads LQKENI. PCR involved 60 Vbeta and 13 Jbeta primers. The assay was immunoSEQ multiplex PCR, and TCRdb's table has in-frame clones only and misses some. Of 90,000 to 120,000 clones listed, over 70% were seen once; the top ten hold approximately 2.1%. About this clone: What it recognizes is unknown. Because the CDR3's place on the DNA is in doubt, the DNA is left out and the CDR3 is given as listed by TCRdb.

Study results and caveats: The classifier was said to identify cytomegalovirus status with high specificity and sensitivity. Researchers counted over 150 TCR beta chains as cytomegalovirus-associated.

The sample consisted of PBMCs. This TCR came from a young man in good health and CMV-seronegative. The J gene is TRBJ1-5, the V gene TRBV18; the D segment call TRBD1 is taken from the table without a DNA check. This CDR3 reads CASSPPILAQPQHF.